This T cell receptor beta chain was profiled in a study of glioma-infiltrating T cells. Findings and caveats of the study: Very few CDR3 sequences were shared between tissue and blood. Non-neoplastic patients had below-expected tissue-blood divergence, while all gliomas exceeded expectation.

Amplification of TCR alpha and beta CDR3 regions from RNA used iRepertoire nested multiplex PCR. Tissue mRNA or PBMC total RNA, roughly 100-400 ng, went into one-step reverse transcription and amplification. Using its own MiXCR run on the multiplex PCR reads, TCRdb lists one record per CDR3 protein. The sample contains some 110,000 distinct CDR3 sequences, more than 20% of which appear only once. With respect to this clonotype: The antigen is not known.

This clonotype was obtained from a human donor with low-grade glioma or glioblastoma, undergoing nonglioma brain surgery, or in good health (not recorded which). The sequenced material came from glioma tissue, nonneoplastic brain tissue, or PBMCs (not recorded which).

DNA for the CDR3: TGTGCCAGCAGCGCCCGGGGCGACCTCTCCTACAATGAGCAGTTCTTC. This sequence encodes CASSARGDLSYNEQFF. The chain combines TRBV9 with TRBJ2-1; D is perhaps TRBD1 or TRBD2 (5 bases each). This CDR3 is built from 16 residues. V lost 3 bases and J 0 bases, leaving 13 bases between the germline ends. CDR1 is SGDLS and CDR2 is YYNGEE in the germline V gene.